This T cell receptor beta chain was sequenced in a study of control samples from healthy donors and cancer patients. The table came from immunoSEQ multiplex PCR; TCRdb's copy has only in-frame clones and leaves some out. The repertoire has roughly 100,000 clones, around 88% of them found once; the top ten carry about a fifth. V lost 0 bases and J 3 bases, leaving 0 bases between the germline ends. Germline CDR1 and CDR2: KGHSH and LQKENI. This CDR3 has 12 amino acids. The sequence came from a man in his sixties with lung cancer. The chain combines TRBV18 with TRBJ2-4; D unclear. The sequenced material came from PBMCs. CDR3 loop: CASSPPKNIQYF. The CDR3 coding sequence is TGTGCCAGCTCACCACCCAAAAACATTCAGTACTTC.